This T cell receptor beta chain is drawn from a study of blood T cell repertoires in COVID-19. The overall study: From the United States, Italy and Spain came samples of acute and convalescent COVID-19. PBMCs, B-cell-depleted T cells, or T cells provided the cDNA or gDNA that made up the material.

In the study's own analysis: Reference gene primer amplification in the assay estimated nucleated cell counts. Assay: immunoSEQ multiplex PCR; the TCRdb copy retains only in-frame clones and omits some. That table is the source of V, J and clone size, and D and trimming were worked out from the DNA. The sample includes under 60,000 clones, roughly 78% of them seen just once. Per the germline V gene, CDR1 is LGHDT and CDR2 is YNNKEL (reference sequence). This CDR3 region has 15 residues. V was trimmed by 1 base and J by 7 bases, leaving 11 bases between them. The receptor's source is a man between 65 and 85 years old with acute or convalescent COVID-19. Sequenced input: peripheral blood. The chain employs TRBV3-1 (or the pseudogene TRBV3-2) and TRBJ1-6, with D tentatively TRBD1 (5 bases). The CDR3 is CASSQGQTLNSPLHF. CDR3 bases: TGTGCCAGCAGCCAAGGACAGACACTGAATTCACCCCTCCACTTT.